These 16 T cell receptor beta chains were all obtained from the same sample, sequenced in a study of regulatory T cells in long-lasting Graves disease. Time point denoted: newly diagnosed GD, antithyroid drugs for less than 3 months. After RNA was extracted from PBMCs, the TCR library was made from it. Arm-PCR of CDR3 regions with iRepertoire HTBI primers generated TCR beta libraries. TCRdb re-derived calls from the multiplex PCR reads in MiXCR, one entry per CDR3 protein. The data show around 320,000 distinct CDR3 sequences, 16% seen once. These data also formed part of another study, on T cells in Graves' hyperthyroidism and ophthalmopathy.

The source was peripheral blood mononuclear cells (PBMCs), collected at new diagnosis, from a patient treated with antithyroid drugs. The source is a man in his forties with Graves disease.

This clonotype occurred a few times. The chain employs TRBV7-3 and TRBJ2-1; 13 bases line up with TRBD2. V lost 0 bases and J lost 11; bases outside the gene matches: 7. The CDR3 is 16 residues long. Germline CDR1 reads SGHTA; CDR2 reads FQGTGA. This CDR3 reads CASSLTGTSGVAKQFF. The DNA for the CDR3 is TGTGCCAGCAGCTTAACCGGGACTAGCGGGGTGGCCAAGCAGTTCTTC. Together with reference TRBV7-3 and TRBJ2-1, the CDR3 gives the full variable domain: GAGVSQTPSNKVTEKGKYVELRCDPISGHTALYWYRQSLGQGPEFLIYFQGTGAADDSGLPNDRFFAVRPEGSVSTLKIQRTERGDSAVYLCASSLTGTSGVAKQFFGPGTRLTVL.

This clonotype was observed at least ten times. The chain couples TRBV5-1 to TRBJ2-1; D is possibly TRBD2 (5 bases). The germline gives CDR1 SGHRS, CDR2 YFSETQ. The CDR3 has 13 amino acids. Trimming removed 3 bases at V and 4 bases at J, with 8 bases between. For the CDR3, the DNA is TGCGCCAGCAGCTGGCGGGTATACAATGAGCAGTTCTTC. Amino acids: CASSWRVYNEQFF.

The gene calls are TRBV11-2 and TRBJ2-3; TRBD2 might be the D (5 bases). The CDR3 spans 15 residues. V lost 5 bases and J 10 bases, leaving 22 bases between the germline ends. CDR1 SGHAT and CDR2 FQNNGV come from the germline V gene. The CDR3 reads CASSPNLADARPQYF. In nucleotides, the CDR3 is TGTGCCAGCAGCCCCAACCTAGCAGACGCTCGGCCGCAGTATTTT.

Only a few counts were recorded for this clonotype. The chain uses TRBV28 and TRBJ1-2; D is undetermined. The germline CDR1 and CDR2 sequences are MDHEN and SYDVKM. This CDR3 contains 13 residues. The V end lost 7 bases, the J end lost 3 bases, and 12 bases lay between the germline ends. This CDR3 is CASTFIGYYGYTF. CDR3 in DNA: TGTGCCAGCACTTTCATCGGGTACTATGGCTACACCTTC.

This clonotype showed up many times. The rearrangement uses TRBV7-2 and TRBJ2-5; the D is unclear. The CDR3 spans 15 residues. The germline CDR1 and CDR2 sequences are SGHTA and FQGNSA. Deletions cut 0 bases from V and 8 bases from J, with 16 bases between. The CDR3 DNA sequence: TGTGCCAGCAGCTTAGCCTCCGGCCCCTCGGTTACCCAGTACTTC. The encoded protein is CASSLASGPSVTQYF.

At least ten counts were recorded for this clonotype. The V gene is TRBV9, the J gene TRBJ2-3, with 12 bases fitting TRBD2. The germline V gene encodes CDR1 SGDLS and CDR2 YYNGEE. V was pared by 0 bases and J by 6 bases, with 5 bases of the junction left unmatched. The CDR3 length is 16 residues. CDR3 residues: CASSVEGLAGMDTQYF. The CDR3 bases are TGTGCCAGCAGCGTAGAAGGACTAGCGGGGATGGATACGCAGTATTTT.

This clonotype was seen many times. The chain employs TRBV27 and TRBJ2-7; D remains ambiguous. CDR1 and CDR2 from the germline V gene are MNHEY and SMNVEV (reference sequence). CDR3 size: 13 residues. Trimming cost V 3 bases and J 0 bases, with 6 bases left between them. The CDR3 sequence is CASSLKSSYEQYF. Written as DNA, the CDR3 is TGTGCCAGCAGTTTGAAGAGCTCCTACGAGCAGTACTTC.

The gene calls are TRBV3-1 and TRBJ1-6; TRBD1 is a possible D gene (5 bases). Deletions cut 7 bases from V and 9 bases from J, with 13 bases between. The germline V gene has CDR1 LGHDT and CDR2 YNNKEL (reference sequence). The CDR3 is 13 residues long. CDR3 residues: CASNPRDSSPLHF. The CDR3 DNA follows: TGTGCCAGCAACCCCAGGGATAGTTCACCCCTCCACTTT. Filled out from reference TRBV3-1 and TRBJ1-6, the complete variable domain reads DTAVSQTPKYLVTQMGNDKSIKCEQNLGHDTMYWYKQDSKKFLKIMFSYNNKELIINETVPNRFSPKSPDKAHLNLHINSLELGDSAVYFCASNPRDSSPLHFGNGTRLTVT.

The rearrangement uses TRBV20-1 and TRBJ2-5; 9 nucleotides line up with TRBD1. Trimming took 6 bases from V and 1 from J; bases not matched to a gene: 15. CDR1 and CDR2 from the germline V gene are DFQATT and SNEGSKA (reference sequence). The CDR3 covers 17 residues. The CDR3 nucleotides read TGCAGTGCCCTGGGGGACAGGGCCCTCTCCCTCCAAGAGACCCAGTACTTC. Amino acids: CSALGDRALSLQETQYF.

To note about this clonotype: At one boundary the junction diverges from the germline segment, which might be a read error. The chain uses TRBV11-2 and TRBJ2-3; 8 nucleotides line up with TRBD2. The germline CDR1 and CDR2 sequences are SGHAT and FQNNGV. CDR3 length: 20 amino acids. CDR3: CASRLEGVYQRGPSTDTQYF. In DNA, the CDR3 is TGTGCCAGCAGGTTAGAAGGGGTCTATCAGCGGGGGCCAAGCACAGATACGCAGTATTTT.

This clonotype has ten or more counts. V usage is TRBV6-2 or TRBV6-3 and J usage is TRBJ1-5; perhaps TRBD1 as D (6 bases). CDR3 length: 14 residues. Germline CDR1 reads MNHEY; CDR2 reads SVGEGT. V lost 3 bases and J 6 bases, leaving 12 bases between the germline ends. As DNA, the CDR3 is TGTGCCAGCAGTTATGGGGGGGCGGCTCAGCCCCAGCATTTT. Translated, it gives CASSYGGAAQPQHF.

This clonotype has only a few counts. The gene calls are TRBV2 and TRBJ2-1; 7 bases are shared with TRBD1. This CDR3 has 14 residues. Germline CDR1 SNHLY, CDR2 FYNNEI. Trimming took 4 bases from V and 3 from J; bases not matched to a gene: 3. The CDR3 region has the DNA TGTGCCAGCAGTGTAGGGGGCTTCTACAATGAGCAGTTCTTC. Amino acid sequence: CASSVGGFYNEQFF.

This chain joins TRBV5-1 and TRBJ2-2; no reliable D call. The CDR3 extends over 14 amino acids. Germline CDR1 SGHRS, CDR2 YFSETQ. V was trimmed by 1 base and J by 2 bases, leaving 6 bases between them. CDR3 sequence (DNA): TGCGCCAGCAGCTTGTTGGTAAACACCGGGGAGCTGTTTTTT. Translated, it gives CASSLLVNTGELFF. The full variable domain, completed using reference TRBV5-1 and TRBJ2-2, is KAGVTQTPRYLIKTRGQQVTLSCSPISGHRSVSWYQQTPGQGLQFLFEYFSETQRNKGNFPGRFSGRQFSNSRSEMNVSTLELGDSALYLCASSLLVNTGELFFGEGSRLTVL.

This sequence joins TRBV2 and TRBJ2-1; D may be TRBD2 (6 bases). The germline V gene encodes CDR1 SNHLY and CDR2 FYNNEI. The germline V and J ends were trimmed by 10 bases and 10 bases, with 17 bases remaining between them. CDR3 size: 12 residues. The CDR3 sequence: CATHRRGEEQFF. CDR3 sequence (DNA): TGTGCCACCCACCGACGCGGGGAGGAGCAGTTCTTC.

A few counts support this clonotype. CDR3 residues: CASSQEGLTGESTDTQYF. Here the CDR3 DNA reads TGCGCCAGCAGCCAAGAAGGACTAACAGGGGAGAGCACAGATACGCAGTATTTT. The chain employs TRBV4-1 and TRBJ2-3; TRBD1 might be the D (7 bases). Germline V lookup: CDR1 MGHRA, CDR2 YSYEKL. The CDR3 runs 18 residues. Trimming took off 0 bases at V and 0 bases at J, with 16 bases between the two ends.

On this clonotype itself: The CDR3 carries no conserved terminal phenylalanine or tryptophan, so it likely arises from a read error. It is unclear where the CDR3 begins or ends on the DNA, so no DNA is shown, and the CDR3 is as TCRdb lists it. J is TRBJ1-6 and V is TRBV2; TRBD1, the table's D call, was not compared with the DNA. CDR1 and CDR2 from the germline V gene are SNHLY and FYNNEI. The length of the CDR3 is 12 amino acids, counting both ends. CDR3 residues: CASSENLRQRFS.